This T cell receptor beta chain was captured by sequencing in a study of blood T cell repertoires in COVID-19. Looking at the study overall: PBMCs, B-cell-depleted T cells, or T cells provided the cDNA or gDNA that made up the material.

Methods used by the authors: It was from reference gene primer amplification that nucleated cell counts were estimated. Assay: immunoSEQ multiplex PCR; the TCRdb copy retains only in-frame clones and omits some. V, J and clone size derive from that table, while D and trimming were established from the DNA sequence. The sample shows 120,000 to 150,000 clones, approximately 86% of them seen only once. The sample holds a few counts of this clone. Germline is not matched at one junction end, which may reflect a read error. The CDR3 loop spans 14 amino acids. Germline values: CDR1 SNHLY, CDR2 FYNNEI. The receptor's source is a woman aged 55-69 years with acute or convalescent COVID-19. The chain uses TRBV2 and TRBJ1-5; D unresolved. What was sequenced was peripheral blood. The CDR3 sequence is CASREGSGGQPQHF. In DNA, the CDR3 is TGTGCCAGCAGGGAAGGGTCTGGAGGCCAGCCCCAGCATTTT.